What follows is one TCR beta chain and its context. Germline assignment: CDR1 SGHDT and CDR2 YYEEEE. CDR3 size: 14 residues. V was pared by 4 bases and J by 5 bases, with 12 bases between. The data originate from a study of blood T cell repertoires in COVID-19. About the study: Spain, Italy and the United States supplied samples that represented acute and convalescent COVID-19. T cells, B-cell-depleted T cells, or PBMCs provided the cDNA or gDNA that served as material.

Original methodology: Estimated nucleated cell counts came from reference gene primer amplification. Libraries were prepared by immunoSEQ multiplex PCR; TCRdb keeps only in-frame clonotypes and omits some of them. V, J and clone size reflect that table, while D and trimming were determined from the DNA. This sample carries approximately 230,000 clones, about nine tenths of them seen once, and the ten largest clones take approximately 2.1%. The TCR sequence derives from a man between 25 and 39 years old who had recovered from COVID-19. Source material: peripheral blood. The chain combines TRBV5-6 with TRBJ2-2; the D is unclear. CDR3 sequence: CASSLRGPTGELFF. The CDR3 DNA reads TGTGCCAGCAGCCTGCGTGGGCCAACCGGGGAGCTGTTTTTT. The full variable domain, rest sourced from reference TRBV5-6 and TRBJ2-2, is DAGVTQSPTHLIKTRGQQVTLRCSPKSGHDTVSWYQQALGQGPQFIFQYYEEEERQRGNFPDRFSGHQFPNYSSELNVNALLLGDSALYLCASSLRGPTGELFFGEGSRLTVL.